This T cell receptor beta chain stems from a study of T cells in women clearing cervical HPV infection. Study-wide background: Blood came at first lesion visit for cases, post-clearance for controls. Only a few women had HLA typing results available.

Prevalent HPV16 infections were excluded; only incident single HPV16 infections included. MY09/MY11 PCR detected cervical HPV DNA; dot-blot assigned genotypes. The CDR3 runs to 17 residues. Germline loops: CDR1 SNHLY, CDR2 FYNNEI. The ends were cut back, 7 bases at V and 3 bases at J, with 25 bases in the middle. As to this clone: The observed sequence ends 3 residues before the CDR3 terminus, with the missing tail filled in from the germline J gene.

The assay was immunoSEQ multiplex PCR, and TCRdb's table has in-frame clones only and misses some. The sample yields more than 15,000 clones, of which the top ten take up roughly an eighth. Sequencing was carried out using blood buffy coat. This TCR was sampled from a woman between 18 and 75 years old with a cervical HPV16 infection that either progressed to CIN3+ or cleared (not recorded which). The chain uses TRBV2 and TRBJ2-7; the D gene is possibly TRBD1 (6 bases). The part of the CDR3 DNA that was read is TGTGCCAGCACTGTTATGATTTCAGGGGCGAATATCTACGAG. This codes for CASTVMISGANIYE. The CDR3 in its entirety is CASTVMISGANIYEQYF.